Sequencing of this T cell receptor beta chain was carried out in a study of blood T cell repertoires in COVID-19. Turning to the study itself: Spain, Italy and the United States supplied samples that represented acute and convalescent COVID-19. PBMCs, B-cell-depleted T cells, or T cells provided the cDNA or gDNA that made up the material.

The germline V gene encodes CDR1 LNHDA and CDR2 SQIVND (reference sequence). V was pared by 7 bases and J by 1 base, with 12 bases of the junction left unmatched. The CDR3 extends over 16 amino acids. Authors' analysis steps: It was from reference gene primer amplification that nucleated cell counts were estimated. The method was immunoSEQ multiplex PCR; TCRdb's version includes in-frame clones alone and lacks a portion of them. V, J and clone size were drawn from that table, and D and trimming were deduced from the DNA. The table lists roughly 190,000 clones, about 80% of them singletons. This clone was counted once.

V gene TRBV19 combines with J gene TRBJ1-1; 7 nucleotides line up with TRBD1. What was sequenced was peripheral blood. The source is a woman between 45 and 60 years old with active or convalescent COVID-19. This CDR3 is CASTSRRQGENTEAFF. In DNA form, the CDR3 reads TGTGCCAGTACCAGCCGCAGGCAGGGGGAGAACACTGAAGCTTTCTTT.